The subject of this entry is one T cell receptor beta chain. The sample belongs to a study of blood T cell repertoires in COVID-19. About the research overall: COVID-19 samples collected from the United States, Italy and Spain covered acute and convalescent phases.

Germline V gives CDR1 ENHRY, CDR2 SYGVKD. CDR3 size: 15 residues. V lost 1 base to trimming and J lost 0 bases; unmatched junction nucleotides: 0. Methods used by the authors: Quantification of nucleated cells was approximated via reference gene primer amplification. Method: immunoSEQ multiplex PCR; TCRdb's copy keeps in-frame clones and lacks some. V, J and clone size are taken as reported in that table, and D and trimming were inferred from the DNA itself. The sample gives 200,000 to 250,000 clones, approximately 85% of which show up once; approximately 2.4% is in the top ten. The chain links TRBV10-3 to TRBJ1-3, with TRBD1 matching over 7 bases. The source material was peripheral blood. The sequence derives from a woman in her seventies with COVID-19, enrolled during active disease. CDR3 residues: CAISEWDSSGNTIYF. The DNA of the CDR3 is TGTGCCATCAGTGAGTGGGACAGCTCTGGAAACACCATATATTTT.